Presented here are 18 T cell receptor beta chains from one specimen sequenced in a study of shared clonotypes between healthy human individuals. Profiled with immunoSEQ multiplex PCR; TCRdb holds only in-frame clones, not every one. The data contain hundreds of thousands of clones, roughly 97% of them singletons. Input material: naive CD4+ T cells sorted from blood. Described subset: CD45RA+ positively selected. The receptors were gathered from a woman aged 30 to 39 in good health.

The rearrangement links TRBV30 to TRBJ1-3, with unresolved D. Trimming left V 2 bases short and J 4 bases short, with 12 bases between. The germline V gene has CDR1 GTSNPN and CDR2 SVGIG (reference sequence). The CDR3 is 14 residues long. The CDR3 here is CAWSRASVGNTIYF. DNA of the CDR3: TGTGCCTGGAGTCGGGCGTCTGTCGGAAACACCATATATTTT. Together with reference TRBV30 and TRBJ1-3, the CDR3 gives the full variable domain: SQTIHQWPATLVQPVGSPLSLECTVEGTSNPNLYWYRQAAGRGLQLLFYSVGIGQISSEVPQNLSASRPQDRQFILSSKKLLLSDSGFYLCAWSRASVGNTIYFGEGSWLTVV.

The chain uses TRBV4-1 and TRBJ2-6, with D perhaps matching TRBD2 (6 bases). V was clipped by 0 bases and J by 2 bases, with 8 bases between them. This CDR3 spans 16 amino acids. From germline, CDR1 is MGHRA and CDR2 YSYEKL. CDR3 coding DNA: TGCGCCAGCAGCCAAGATGAGCGGGCTGGGGCCAACGTCCTGACTTTC. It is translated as CASSQDERAGANVLTF.

The CDR3 DNA reads as TGTGCCAGCAGTTGGATTGGACGCACCGGGGAGCTGTTTTTT. It translates to CASSWIGRTGELFF. This rearrangement joins TRBV28 to TRBJ2-2; no reliable D call. Germline CDR1 reads MDHEN; CDR2 reads SYDVKM. The CDR3 is made up of 14 amino acids. Trimming stripped 4 bases from V and 4 bases from J, with 10 bases between.

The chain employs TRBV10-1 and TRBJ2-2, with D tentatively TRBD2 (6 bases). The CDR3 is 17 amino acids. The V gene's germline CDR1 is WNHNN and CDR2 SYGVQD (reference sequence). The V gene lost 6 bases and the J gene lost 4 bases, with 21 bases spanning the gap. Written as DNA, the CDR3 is TGCGCCAGCAGCTCGCAGGTCGGGAGCCATAGCACCGGGGAGCTGTTTTTT. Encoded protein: CASSSQVGSHSTGELFF.

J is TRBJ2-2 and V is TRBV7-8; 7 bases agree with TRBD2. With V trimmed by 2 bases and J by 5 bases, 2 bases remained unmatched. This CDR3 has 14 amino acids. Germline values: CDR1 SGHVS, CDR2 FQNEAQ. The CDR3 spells CASSLWRETGELFF. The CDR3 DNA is TGTGCCAGCAGCTTATGGCGGGAGACCGGGGAGCTGTTTTTT.

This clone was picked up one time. The CDR3 sequence is CASSSLTEAFF. In DNA form, the CDR3 reads TGTGCCAGCAGTTCCCTCACTGAAGCTTTCTTT. V usage is TRBV28 and J usage is TRBJ1-1, with D uncertain. The CDR3 is 11 residues long. Trimming shortened V by 4 bases and J by 4 bases, and 4 bases separated the two germline ends. Germline V CDR1 and CDR2: MDHEN, SYDVKM.

CDR3 protein: CASSLGQLINEQFF. The CDR3 nucleotides read TGTGCCAGCAGTTTGGGCCAGCTTATTAATGAGCAGTTCTTC. The chain joins TRBV28 to TRBJ2-1; unclear D gene. V lost 3 bases and J lost 7, with 13 bases in between. Germline lookup yields CDR1 MDHEN and CDR2 SYDVKM. The CDR3 consists of 14 residues.

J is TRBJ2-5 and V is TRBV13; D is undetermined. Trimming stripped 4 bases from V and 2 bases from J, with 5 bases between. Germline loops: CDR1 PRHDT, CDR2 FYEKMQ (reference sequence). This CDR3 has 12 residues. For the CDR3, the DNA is TGTGCCAGCAGCTATGGACAAGAGACCCAGTACTTC. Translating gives CASSYGQETQYF.

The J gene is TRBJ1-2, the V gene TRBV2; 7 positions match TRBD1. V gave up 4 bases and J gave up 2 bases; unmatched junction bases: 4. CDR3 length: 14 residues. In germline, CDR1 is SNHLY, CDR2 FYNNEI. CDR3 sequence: CASSVLTGNYGYTF. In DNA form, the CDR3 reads TGTGCCAGCAGTGTCTTGACAGGGAACTATGGCTACACCTTC.

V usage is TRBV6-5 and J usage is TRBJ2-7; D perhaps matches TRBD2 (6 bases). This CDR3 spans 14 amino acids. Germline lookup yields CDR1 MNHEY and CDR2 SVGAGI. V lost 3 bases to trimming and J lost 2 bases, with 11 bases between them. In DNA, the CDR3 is TGTGCCAGCAGTTATATGGAGGGCCCCTACGAGCAGTACTTC. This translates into CASSYMEGPYEQYF.

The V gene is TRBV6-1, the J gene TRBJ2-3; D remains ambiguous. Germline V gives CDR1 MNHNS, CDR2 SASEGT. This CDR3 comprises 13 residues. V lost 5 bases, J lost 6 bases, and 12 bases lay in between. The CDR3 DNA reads TGTGCCAGCAGTAAAATACCTGAGGATACGCAGTATTTT. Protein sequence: CASSKIPEDTQYF.

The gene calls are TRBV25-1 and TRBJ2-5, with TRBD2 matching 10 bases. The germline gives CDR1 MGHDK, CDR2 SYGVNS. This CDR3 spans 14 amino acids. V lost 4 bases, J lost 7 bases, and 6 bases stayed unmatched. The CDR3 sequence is CASSGTSGAGTQYF. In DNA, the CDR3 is TGTGCCAGCAGTGGAACTAGCGGGGCTGGGACCCAGTACTTC. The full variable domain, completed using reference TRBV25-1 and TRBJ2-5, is EADIYQTPRYLVIGTGKKITLECSQTMGHDKMYWYQQDPGMELHLIHYSYGVNSTEKGDLSSESTVSRIRTEHFPLTLESARPSHTSQYLCASSGTSGAGTQYFGPGTRLLVL.

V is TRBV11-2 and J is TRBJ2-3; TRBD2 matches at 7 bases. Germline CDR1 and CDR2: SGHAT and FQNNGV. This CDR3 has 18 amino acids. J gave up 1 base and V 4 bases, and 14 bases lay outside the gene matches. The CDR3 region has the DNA TGTGCCAGCAGCTCCCGGGTGACTAGCAGCGGGGGCACAGATACGCAGTATTTT. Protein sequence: CASSSRVTSSGGTDTQYF.

The CDR3 region has the DNA TGCAGCGTTTTGGGGGTGGCGGGGTCCGACGAGCAGTACTTC. Translation: CSVLGVAGSDEQYF. V and J are TRBV29-1 and TRBJ2-7; perhaps TRBD2 as D (6 bases). Germline CDR1 and CDR2: SQVTM and ANQGSEA. CDR3 length equals 14 residues. The V gene lost 5 bases and the J gene lost 5 bases, with 19 bases spanning the gap.

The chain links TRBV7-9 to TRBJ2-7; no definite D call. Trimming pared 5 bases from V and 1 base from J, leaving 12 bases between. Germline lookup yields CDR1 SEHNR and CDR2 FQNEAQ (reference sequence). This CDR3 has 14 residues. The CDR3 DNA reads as TGTGCCAGCAGCCAACCACAGATTTCCTACGAGCAGTACTTC. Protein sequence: CASSQPQISYEQYF.

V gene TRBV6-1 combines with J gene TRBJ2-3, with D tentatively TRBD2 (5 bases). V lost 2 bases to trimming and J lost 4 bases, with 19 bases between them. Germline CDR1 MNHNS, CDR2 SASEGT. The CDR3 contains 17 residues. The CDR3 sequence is CASSESVFGVSADTQYF. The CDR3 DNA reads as TGTGCCAGCAGTGAATCCGTTTTCGGGGTTTCCGCAGATACGCAGTATTTT.

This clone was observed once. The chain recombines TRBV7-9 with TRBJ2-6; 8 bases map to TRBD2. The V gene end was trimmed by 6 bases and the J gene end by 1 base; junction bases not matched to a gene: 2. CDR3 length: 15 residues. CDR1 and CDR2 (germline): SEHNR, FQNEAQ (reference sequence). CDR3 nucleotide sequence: TGTGCCAGCAGACGACTAGCGTCTGGGGCCAACGTCCTGACTTTC. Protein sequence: CASRRLASGANVLTF.

The CDR3 bases are TGCGCCAGCAGCCCAGGGACTGACTCCGGGGAGCTGTTTTTT. Translating gives CASSPGTDSGELFF. The gene calls are TRBV5-1 and TRBJ2-2; D may be TRBD2 (6 bases). Trimming took 4 bases from V and 6 from J, leaving 13 bases between them. The CDR3 is made up of 14 amino acids. CDR1 is SGHRS, CDR2 YFSETQ, per germline.